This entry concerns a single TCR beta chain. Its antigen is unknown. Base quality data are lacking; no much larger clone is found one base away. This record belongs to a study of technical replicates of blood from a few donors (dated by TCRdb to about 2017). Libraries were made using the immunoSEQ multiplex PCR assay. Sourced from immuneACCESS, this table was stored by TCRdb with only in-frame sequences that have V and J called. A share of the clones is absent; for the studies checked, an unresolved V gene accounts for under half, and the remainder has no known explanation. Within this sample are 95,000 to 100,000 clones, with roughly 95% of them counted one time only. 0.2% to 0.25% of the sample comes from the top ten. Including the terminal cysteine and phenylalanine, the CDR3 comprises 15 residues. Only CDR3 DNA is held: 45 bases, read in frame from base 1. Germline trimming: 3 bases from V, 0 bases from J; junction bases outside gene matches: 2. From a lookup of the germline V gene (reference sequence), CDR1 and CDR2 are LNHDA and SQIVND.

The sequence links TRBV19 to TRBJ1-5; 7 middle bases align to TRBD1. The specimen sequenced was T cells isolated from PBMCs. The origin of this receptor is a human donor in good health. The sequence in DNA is TGTGCCAGTAGTATGTCAGGGGGTAGCAATCAGCCCCAGCATTTT. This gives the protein CASSMSGGSNQPQHF.